Shown below are 24 T cell receptor beta chains from a single sample sequenced in a study of T cells after yellow fever vaccination. Each CDR3 protein is one row after TCRdb ran MiXCR on the 5' RACE reads. The data hold some 500,000 distinct CDR3 sequences, with around an eighth observed a single time. The sample here was PBMCs, taken on the day of the yellow fever booster vaccination. These receptors were taken from a man aged 25 to 40 who received the YFV17D yellow fever vaccine.

In this sample, this clonotype turned up a few times. The V gene is TRBV15, the J gene TRBJ2-7; 9 bases are a match to TRBD2. Looked up from germline, CDR1 is LNHNV and CDR2 is YYDKDF (reference sequence). The trim removed 3 bases at V and 3 bases at J, leaving 12 bases unmatched. The CDR3 is made up of 17 amino acids. The CDR3 nucleotides read TGTGCCACCAGCAGGCCCTCCCTAGCGGGGACCCGCTACGAGCAGTACTTC. Translating gives CATSRPSLAGTRYEQYF.

The sample holds a few counts of this clonotype. V is TRBV10-3 and J is TRBJ2-3, with D perhaps matching TRBD2 (6 bases). This CDR3 spans 12 amino acids. V lost 10 bases and J lost 4, with 12 bases in between. Germline-derived CDR1 and CDR2 are ENHRY and SYGVKD. This CDR3 reads CATGVEADTQYF. The DNA of the CDR3 is TGTGCCACGGGGGTCGAGGCAGATACGCAGTATTTT.

This clonotype has a handful of counts. The genes are TRBV12-5 and TRBJ2-6; TRBD1 might be the D (6 bases). Germline values: CDR1 LGHNT, CDR2 FRNRAP. V was trimmed by 5 bases and J by 0 bases, leaving 14 bases between them. This CDR3 comprises 17 residues. The CDR3 loop reads CASGPGQRLSGANVLTF. CDR3 DNA: TGTGCTAGTGGTCCCGGACAGAGACTCTCTGGGGCCAACGTCCTGACTTTC.

This clonotype was seen only once. This chain links TRBV20-1 with TRBJ2-7, with D hard to call. The CDR3 is 12 amino acids. With 5 bases removed from V and 3 bases from J, the gap between germline ends came to 11 bases. Germline V gene data show CDR1 as DFQATT and CDR2 as SNEGSKA (reference sequence). Here the CDR3 DNA reads TGCAGTGCTGTGGGGATGGGCTACGAGCAGTACTTC. As protein: CSAVGMGYEQYF.

This clonotype came up a few times. The chain links TRBV30 to TRBJ2-3; D call uncertain. V gave up 3 bases and J gave up 0 bases, with 7 bases separating them. This CDR3 has 13 amino acids. Germline V gene sequence: CDR1 GTSNPN, CDR2 SVGIG (reference sequence). This chain's CDR3 is CAWRVVSTDTQYF. In DNA, the CDR3 is TGTGCCTGGAGGGTCGTTAGCACAGATACGCAGTATTTT.

Only a few counts were recorded for this clonotype. The chain carries TRBV28 and TRBJ1-4; no definite D call. V was cut by 6 bases and J by 8 bases, with 4 bases left in between. Germline V CDR1 and CDR2: MDHEN, SYDVKM. The CDR3 spans 10 residues. Written as DNA, the CDR3 is TGTGCCAGCAGATCCGAAAAACTGTTTTTT. It yields the protein CASRSEKLFF.

The chain combines TRBV10-3 with TRBJ2-1; 12 bases are shared with TRBD2. CDR1 is ENHRY, CDR2 SYGVKD, per germline. The V segment lost 4 bases and the J segment 1 base; nucleotides outside the gene matches: 8. The CDR3 has 18 residues. In DNA, the CDR3 is TGTGCCATCAGTGGACTAGCGGGAGAGGTGGGGTCCTACAATGAGCAGTTCTTC. Translating gives CAISGLAGEVGSYNEQFF.

This clonotype has only a few counts. CDR3 coding DNA: TGTGCCAGCAGCACTGGACAGGGGCTCTCCGAGCAGTACTTC. It translates to CASSTGQGLSEQYF. The chain carries TRBV13 and TRBJ2-7, with 9 positions matching TRBD1. J lost 6 bases, V lost 5 bases, and 8 bases had no gene match. CDR3 length equals 14 residues. Germline V gene lookup returns CDR1 PRHDT and CDR2 FYEKMQ (reference sequence).

This clonotype was detected only a few times. The rearrangement links TRBV6-5 to TRBJ1-2; a weak D match, TRBD1 (5 bases). V lost 7 bases to trimming and J lost 8 bases, with 11 bases between them. The CDR3 extends over 11 amino acids. In germline, CDR1 is MNHEY, CDR2 SVGAGI. The CDR3 is CASTRGEGYTF. The CDR3 nucleotides are TGTGCCAGCACGCGGGGCGAAGGCTACACCTTC.

In this sample, this clonotype turned up many times. The rearrangement uses TRBV7-2 and TRBJ2-5; D tentatively reads TRBD1 or TRBD2 (5 bases each). Germline-derived CDR1 and CDR2 are SGHTA and FQGNSA. Trimming stripped 1 base from V and 5 bases from J, with 17 bases between. The CDR3 length is 16 residues. This CDR3 reads CASSLVRGHGAETQYF. The CDR3 bases are TGTGCCAGCAGCTTAGTCCGGGGCCATGGGGCGGAGACCCAGTACTTC.

This clonotype was counted between two and nine times. V usage is TRBV12-3 or TRBV12-4 and J usage is TRBJ2-5; 7 bases agree with TRBD2. Unmatched junction bases numbered 8, after V lost 0 bases and J lost 7 bases. This CDR3 region has 15 residues. Here the CDR3 DNA reads TGTGCCAGCAGTTTAGCGGGAGGGCCCGACGGGACCCAGTACTTC. Residues: CASSLAGGPDGTQYF.

This chain links TRBV20-1 with TRBJ2-1; D call uncertain. Trimming removed 2 bases at V and 0 bases at J, with 11 bases between. There are 15 residues in the CDR3. Per the germline V gene, CDR1 is DFQATT and CDR2 is SNEGSKA (reference sequence). CDR3 in DNA: TGCAGTGCTAGATTGCTGCCTAGCTCCTACAATGAGCAGTTCTTC. Amino acids: CSARLLPSSYNEQFF.

The V call is TRBV4-3, the J call TRBJ1-2; weak D call: TRBD1 (5 bases). The V and J ends lost 1 base and 0 bases respectively, with 12 bases between them. This CDR3 comprises 16 residues. CDR1 and CDR2 from the germline V gene are LGHNA and YSLEER. CDR3 amino acids: CASSQASGTSNYGYTF. Here the CDR3 DNA reads TGCGCCAGCAGCCAAGCATCAGGGACCTCTAACTATGGCTACACCTTC.

The chain uses TRBV6-5 and TRBJ2-1; tentative D call: TRBD1 (6 bases). V gave up 2 bases and J gave up 4 bases, with 6 bases separating them. There are 13 residues in the CDR3. Per germline, CDR1 MNHEY and CDR2 SVGAGI. DNA for the CDR3: TGTGCCAGCAGTTACGACAGGTACAATGAGCAGTTCTTC. As protein: CASSYDRYNEQFF.

This clonotype has a handful of counts. The CDR3 region is CASSLSGPGSRSGANVLTF. CDR3 nucleotide sequence: TGCGCCAGCAGCTTGAGTGGACCGGGGTCCCGCTCTGGGGCCAACGTCCTGACTTTC. J is TRBJ2-6 and V is TRBV5-1; D perhaps matches TRBD2 (5 bases). Trimming stripped 1 base from V and 0 bases from J, with 17 bases between. CDR3 length equals 19 residues. Germline V CDR1 and CDR2: SGHRS, YFSETQ.

The J gene is TRBJ2-2, the V gene TRBV3-1; D is ambiguous. The CDR3 is made up of 13 amino acids. V was pared by 0 bases and J by 3 bases, with 2 bases between. Germline V CDR1 and CDR2: LGHDT, YNNKEL (reference sequence). CDR3 nucleotide sequence: TGTGCCAGCAGCCAAGATGACACCGGGGAGCTGTTTTTT. This translates into CASSQDDTGELFF.

This chain links TRBV6-2 or TRBV6-3 with TRBJ1-6; no clear D gene. This CDR3 has 16 residues. The V end lost 6 bases, the J end lost 1 base, and 13 bases lay between the germline ends. Germline V gene sequence: CDR1 MNHEY, CDR2 SVGEGT. The CDR3, as DNA: TGTGCCAGCAGACGACCCGGAGGGTCCTATAATTCACCCCTCCACTTT. The encoded protein is CASRRPGGSYNSPLHF.

The chain has TRBV3-1 and TRBJ2-1; 8 nucleotides agree with TRBD1. This CDR3 has 17 residues. Germline CDR1 LGHDT, CDR2 YNNKEL (reference sequence). Trimming cost V 0 bases and J 7 bases; bases outside gene matches: 11. CDR3 protein: CASSQDLAGGVGNEQFF. CDR3 DNA sequence: TGTGCCAGCAGCCAAGATTTGGCAGGGGGCGTGGGAAATGAGCAGTTCTTC.

A few counts support this clonotype. The chain combines TRBV20-1 with TRBJ2-7; D is undetermined. The V gene's germline CDR1 is DFQATT and CDR2 SNEGSKA (reference sequence). Trimming removed 0 bases at V and 0 bases at J, with 3 bases between. The CDR3 covers 12 residues. DNA of the CDR3: TGCAGTGCTAGAGACGGCTCCTACGAGCAGTACTTC. It specifies CSARDGSYEQYF.

The gene calls are TRBV2 and TRBJ2-3; TRBD1 matches 7 bases. Trimming at V came to 6 bases and at J to 5 bases, leaving 14 bases not matched to a gene. The CDR3 contains 16 residues. The V gene's germline CDR1 is SNHLY and CDR2 FYNNEI. CDR3 coding DNA: TGTGCCAGCAGAGCTCCGGGGACAGAGTTTGGAGATACGCAGTATTTT. Encoded protein: CASRAPGTEFGDTQYF.

The chain links TRBV7-8 to TRBJ2-3; unclear D gene. In germline, CDR1 is SGHVS, CDR2 FQNEAQ. Trimming took 8 bases from V and 1 from J, leaving 10 bases between them. The CDR3 contains 13 residues. CDR3 sequence reads: CASASSRTDTQYF. DNA for the CDR3: TGTGCCAGCGCTAGTTCGCGCACAGATACGCAGTATTTT. Variable domain in full (rest from reference TRBV7-8 and TRBJ2-3): GAGVSQSPRYKVAKRGQDVALRCDPISGHVSLFWYQQALGQGPEFLTYFQNEAQLDKSGLPSDRFFAERPEGSVSTLKIQRTQQEDSAVYLCASASSRTDTQYFGPGTRLTVL.

This clonotype came up a few times. The CDR3 DNA reads TGTGCCAGCAGCCAAGTAGCGGGAGTACGGGAGACCCAGTACTTC. This translates into CASSQVAGVRETQYF. The genes are TRBV3-1 and TRBJ2-5; TRBD2 matches 9 bases. The J segment lost 5 bases and the V segment lost 1 base, leaving 5 bases of the junction unmatched. This CDR3 is 15 amino acids long. The germline V gene encodes CDR1 LGHDT and CDR2 YNNKEL (reference sequence).

This clonotype was detected only a few times. This chain uses TRBV24-1 with TRBJ2-2, with TRBD2 matching 7 bases. Germline values: CDR1 KGHDR, CDR2 SFDVKD. The ends lost 7 bases at V and 4 bases at J; junction bases unmatched: 8. The CDR3 is 15 amino acids. The DNA for the CDR3 is TGTGCCACCAGCTTTGGTAGCGGGTCCACCGGGGAGCTGTTTTTT. It encodes CATSFGSGSTGELFF.

This clonotype has more than one count but fewer than ten. The chain recombines TRBV7-8 with TRBJ1-2, with unresolved D. Germline values: CDR1 SGHVS, CDR2 FQNEAQ. V was trimmed by 2 bases and J by 4 bases, leaving 11 bases between them. The CDR3 runs to 14 residues. The CDR3 reads CASSLTSYAYGYTF. In DNA, the CDR3 is TGTGCCAGCAGCTTAACTTCATACGCCTATGGCTACACCTTC.